The 31 T cell receptor beta chains listed next were all sequenced from one sample in a study of T-cell memory formation after mild COVID-19. TCRdb analysed the 5' RACE reads with MiXCR anew, one entry per CDR3 protein. The sample has nearly 110,000 distinct CDR3 sequences, roughly an eighth seen once. The specimen sequenced was PBMCs or a T cell subset sorted from them (not recorded which). Receptor source: a man younger than 35 who had mild COVID-19 (a few samples of this study predate the infection). Cell type and time point are not known.

A few counts support this clonotype. The chain has TRBV7-9 and TRBJ1-6, with a possible D match to TRBD1 (5 bases). V was trimmed by 1 base and J by 9 bases, leaving 10 bases between them. CDR3 length: 14 residues. CDR1 is SEHNR, CDR2 FQNEAQ, per germline (reference sequence). The CDR3 nucleotides read TGTGCCAGCAGCTTAGATGGCAGGGTTTCACCCCTCCACTTT. It is translated as CASSLDGRVSPLHF. The full variable domain, in which reference TRBV7-9 and TRBJ1-6 provide the parts outside the CDR3, is DTGVSQNPRHKITKRGQNVTFRCDPISEHNRLYWYRQTLGQGPEFLTYFQNEAQLEKSRLLSDRFSAERPKGSFSTLEIQRTEQGDSAMYLCASSLDGRVSPLHFGNGTRLTVT.

This rearrangement joins TRBV7-7 to TRBJ2-6; a weak D match, TRBD2 (6 bases). The CDR3 has 16 residues. In germline, CDR1 is SSHAT, CDR2 FNYEAQ (reference sequence). V dropped 5 bases and J dropped 2 bases, with 13 bases sitting between them. The chain's CDR3 is CASSPGTATGANVLTF. The CDR3 DNA sequence: TGTGCCAGCAGCCCCGGGACTGCCACTGGGGCCAACGTCCTGACTTTC.

This clonotype was observed a few times. The rearrangement links TRBV4-1 to TRBJ2-6; D gene ambiguous. With 0 bases removed from V and 0 bases from J, the gap between germline ends came to 6 bases. This CDR3 is built from 16 residues. CDR1 is MGHRA and CDR2 is YSYEKL in the germline V gene. Here the CDR3 reads CASSQDSASGANVLTF. The CDR3 DNA is TGCGCCAGCAGCCAAGACTCGGCCTCTGGGGCCAACGTCCTGACTTTC.

This clonotype was seen repeatedly, ten times or more. The V gene is TRBV12-3 or TRBV12-4, the J gene TRBJ2-3; TRBD2 matches at 7 bases. V gave up 5 bases and J gave up 3 bases; unmatched junction bases: 5. The CDR3 length is 14 residues. The CDR3 spells CASSRLAVTDTQYF. CDR3 in DNA: TGTGCCAGCAGTCGACTAGCCGTGACAGATACGCAGTATTTT.

This chain uses TRBV7-9 with TRBJ2-1; 11 bases agree with TRBD2. After removal of 5 bases from V and 0 bases from J, the junction contained 3 bases not matched to a gene. Germline-derived CDR1 and CDR2 are SEHNR and FQNEAQ (reference sequence). CDR3 size: 16 residues. The CDR3, as DNA: TGTGCCAGCAGCACTAGCGGGGGCCCCTCCTACAATGAGCAGTTCTTC. This sequence encodes CASSTSGGPSYNEQFF.

The chain combines TRBV6-2 or TRBV6-3 with TRBJ1-5, with D possibly matching TRBD1 (6 bases). The CDR3 has 14 residues. Germline V CDR1 and CDR2: MNHEY, SVGEGT. Trimming left V 5 bases short and J 7 bases short, with 15 bases between. The CDR3 DNA sequence: TGTGCCAGCAGTGGGACCGTAGGGGGGCAGCCCCAGCATTTT. It specifies CASSGTVGGQPQHF.

The chain recombines TRBV20-1 with TRBJ2-3, with D tentatively TRBD1 (6 bases). Looked up from germline, CDR1 is DFQATT and CDR2 is SNEGSKA (reference sequence). Trimming pared 6 bases from V and 2 bases from J, leaving 18 bases between. The CDR3 is 15 amino acids. This CDR3 is CSASGHFQNTDTQYF. In DNA, the CDR3 is TGCAGTGCCTCGGGACACTTCCAGAACACAGATACGCAGTATTTT.

In this sample, this clonotype turned up a few times. The chain uses TRBV7-2 and TRBJ2-3, with D perhaps matching TRBD1 or TRBD2 (5 bases each). Germline assignment: CDR1 SGHTA and CDR2 FQGNSA. CDR3 size: 13 residues. Trimming took 6 bases from V and 0 from J, leaving 7 bases between them. The CDR3 here is CASSWDSTDTQYF. DNA for the CDR3: TGTGCCAGCAGTTGGGACAGCACAGATACGCAGTATTTT.

This clonotype was observed a few times. This chain connects TRBV7-9 to TRBJ1-1; D not certain. Trimming took off 2 bases at V and 8 bases at J, with 12 bases between the two ends. The CDR3 loop spans 13 amino acids. Germline lookup yields CDR1 SEHNR and CDR2 FQNEAQ (reference sequence). The CDR3 coding sequence is TGTGCCAGCAGCTTAACTCCGGGTCAAGAAGCTTTCTTT. Its translation: CASSLTPGQEAFF.

The chain has TRBV5-1 and TRBJ2-1; unclear D gene. Per germline, CDR1 SGHRS and CDR2 YFSETQ. The CDR3 is 15 residues long. Trimming pared 2 bases from V and 9 bases from J, leaving 18 bases between. CDR3 region: CASSFNYEMDVEQFF. The CDR3 DNA reads TGCGCCAGCAGCTTCAACTATGAAATGGACGTTGAGCAGTTCTTC.

This clonotype was seen a handful of times. This chain uses TRBV29-1 with TRBJ1-1; no clear D. V dropped 3 bases and J dropped 0 bases, with 14 bases sitting between them. Germline V gives CDR1 SQVTM, CDR2 ANQGSEA. The CDR3 contains 15 residues. CDR3 nucleotide sequence: TGCAGCGTTGATCCCACAGACATGTTGAACACTGAAGCTTTCTTT. Translation gives CSVDPTDMLNTEAFF.

In this sample, this clonotype turned up a few times. The chain links TRBV11-2 to TRBJ1-1, with D perhaps matching TRBD1 (6 bases). This CDR3 contains 12 residues. Trimming took off 5 bases at V and 11 bases at J, with 15 bases between the two ends. The germline V gene encodes CDR1 SGHAT and CDR2 FQNNGV. Written as DNA, the CDR3 is TGTGCCAGCAGCCGTGGCAGGGGAGCGGCTTTCTTT. Translated, it gives CASSRGRGAAFF.

This clonotype was counted ten times or more. This sequence joins TRBV7-9 and TRBJ1-1; D ambiguous. CDR3 length: 12 amino acids. V was clipped by 5 bases and J by 6 bases, with 10 bases between them. CDR1 and CDR2 from the germline V gene are SEHNR and FQNEAQ (reference sequence). The CDR3 nucleotides read TGTGCCAGCAGCCCCCCGGCCGCTGAAGCTTTCTTT. This gives the protein CASSPPAAEAFF. The whole variable domain, remainder taken from reference TRBV7-9 and TRBJ1-1, is DTGVSQNPRHKITKRGQNVTFRCDPISEHNRLYWYRQTLGQGPEFLTYFQNEAQLEKSRLLSDRFSAERPKGSFSTLEIQRTEQGDSAMYLCASSPPAAEAFFGQGTRLTVV.

This rearrangement joins TRBV27 to TRBJ2-7; no clear D gene. The CDR3 has 16 amino acids. Germline values: CDR1 MNHEY, CDR2 SMNVEV (reference sequence). Trimming removed 2 bases at V and 0 bases at J, with 14 bases between. CDR3 sequence reads: CASSLSIDTYSYEQYV. CDR3 sequence (DNA): TGTGCCAGCAGTTTAAGCATCGACACCTACTCCTACGAGCAGTACGTC.

This clonotype was detected a few times. This chain links TRBV4-3 with TRBJ2-7, with D possibly being TRBD1 (6 bases). This CDR3 has 15 residues. Germline assignment: CDR1 LGHNA and CDR2 YSLEER. Trimming stripped 0 bases from V and 4 bases from J, with 13 bases between. The CDR3 spells CASSQDTGTLYEQYF. CDR3 bases: TGCGCCAGCAGCCAAGACACCGGGACATTGTACGAGCAGTACTTC.

The rearrangement links TRBV4-1 to TRBJ2-2; D gene unclear. This CDR3 has 14 residues. Looked up from germline, CDR1 is MGHRA and CDR2 is YSYEKL. The germline V and J ends were trimmed by 0 bases and 2 bases, with 4 bases remaining between them. The CDR3 spells CASSQEPNTGELFF. DNA of the CDR3: TGCGCCAGCAGCCAAGAGCCAAACACCGGGGAGCTGTTTTTT.

The genes are TRBV25-1 and TRBJ1-4; a weak D match, TRBD1 (5 bases). The CDR3 consists of 15 residues. The V gene's germline CDR1 is MGHDK and CDR2 SYGVNS. The V end was cut by 4 bases, the J end by 6 bases, with 15 bases between. CDR3 DNA sequence: TGTGCCAGCAGTGGTTTCAGGGTCGGCGATGAAAAACTGTTTTTT. Translated, it gives CASSGFRVGDEKLFF.

This clonotype was seen repeatedly, ten times or more. The rearrangement joins TRBV18 to TRBJ2-2, with a weak D call TRBD1 (6 bases). Germline CDR1 and CDR2: KGHSH and LQKENI. Trimming stripped 2 bases from V and 1 base from J, with 14 bases between. The CDR3 runs 17 residues. The CDR3 spells CASSPTTGTGNTGELFF. The CDR3, as DNA: TGTGCCAGCTCACCAACTACAGGGACGGGGAACACCGGGGAGCTGTTTTTT. Looking up the rest from reference TRBV18 and TRBJ2-2 gives the full variable domain: NAGVMQNPRHLVRRRGQEARLRCSPMKGHSHVYWYRQLPEEGLKFMVYLQKENIIDESGMPKERFSAEFPKEGPSILRIQQVVRGDSAAYFCASSPTTGTGNTGELFFGEGSRLTVL.

A note on this clonotype: Since the CDR3 does not end with the conserved phenylalanine or tryptophan, this likely comes from a read error. The chain joins TRBV12-3 or TRBV12-4 to TRBJ2-2; perhaps TRBD2 as D (6 bases). V dropped 8 bases and J dropped 4 bases, with 14 bases sitting between them. The CDR3 runs 14 residues. The CDR3 here is CASLAGFVTGELFL. The CDR3 coding sequence is TGTGCCAGCTTGGCGGGGTTTGTCACCGGGGAGCTGTTTCTT.

This clonotype showed up many times. The chain has TRBV6-6 and TRBJ2-3; 12 bases are a match to TRBD2. Germline CDR1 reads MNHNY; CDR2 reads SVGAGI (reference sequence). After removal of 6 bases from V and 1 base from J, the junction contained 2 bases not matched to a gene. The CDR3 is 15 residues long. Written as DNA, the CDR3 is TGTGCCAGCAGAACTAGCGGGGGGCGCACAGATACGCAGTATTTT. Its protein is CASRTSGGRTDTQYF.

This clonotype was counted only a few times. The chain links TRBV12-5 to TRBJ2-5, with TRBD1 matching 8 bases. Germline V CDR1 and CDR2: LGHNT, FRNRAP. V trimming: 4 bases; J trimming: 4 bases; junction bases outside the gene matches: 5. CDR3 length: 14 amino acids. The CDR3 protein is CASGSPGQGETQYF. The CDR3 DNA is TGTGCTAGTGGTTCCCCTGGACAGGGAGAGACCCAGTACTTC.

The table lists this clonotype with a few counts. This sequence joins TRBV29-1 and TRBJ1-2; D might be TRBD1 (6 bases). The V gene lost 6 bases and the J gene lost 6 bases, with 14 bases spanning the gap. In germline, CDR1 is SQVTM, CDR2 ANQGSEA. The CDR3 totals 12 residues. CDR3 loop: CSVDSTPNGYTF. CDR3 sequence (DNA): TGCAGCGTGGACAGTACACCCAATGGCTACACCTTC. The full variable domain, in which reference TRBV29-1 and TRBJ1-2 provide the parts outside the CDR3, is SAVISQKPSRDICQRGTSLTIQCQVDSQVTMMFWYRQQPGQSLTLIATANQGSEATYESGFVIDKFPISRPNLTFSTLTVSNMSPEDSSIYLCSVDSTPNGYTFGSGTRLTVV.

This clonotype was recorded a few times. The chain recombines TRBV19 with TRBJ1-2; possible D gene TRBD1, 5 bases. CDR1 and CDR2 (germline): LNHDA, SQIVND (reference sequence). The V end was cut by 10 bases, the J end by 8 bases, with 17 bases between. CDR3 size: 12 residues. The CDR3 region is CATTWGLRGYTF. DNA for the CDR3: TGTGCCACCACGTGGGGACTCCGAGGCTACACCTTC.

This chain links TRBV11-2 with TRBJ1-2, with D possibly TRBD1 on 6 matching bases. The V end was cut by 5 bases, the J end by 8 bases, with 12 bases between. Germline CDR1 and CDR2: SGHAT and FQNNGV. The CDR3 spans 12 residues. CDR3 bases: TGTGCCAGCAGCCGCCCGGACAGCGGCTACACCTTC. This encodes CASSRPDSGYTF.

This clonotype was counted a few times. The gene calls are TRBV5-1 and TRBJ2-1; D possibly matches TRBD1 or TRBD2 (5 bases each). The germline CDR1 and CDR2 sequences are SGHRS and YFSETQ. CDR3 length equals 12 residues. V was cut by 4 bases and J by 10 bases, with 12 bases left in between. The CDR3 sequence: CASSARGDEQFF. CDR3 coding DNA: TGCGCCAGCAGCGCAAGGGGAGACGAGCAGTTCTTC.

The chain uses TRBV7-9 and TRBJ1-5; no clear D gene. This CDR3 is 12 amino acids long. V dropped 5 bases and J dropped 4 bases, with 6 bases sitting between them. CDR1 and CDR2 (germline): SEHNR, FQNEAQ (reference sequence). In DNA, the CDR3 is TGTGCCAGCAGCCGTCCAAATCAGCCCCAGCATTTT. It translates to CASSRPNQPQHF.

This clonotype occurred a few times. The chain combines TRBV4-1 with TRBJ2-1; D is uncertain. The CDR3 is made up of 12 amino acids. From germline, CDR1 is MGHRA and CDR2 YSYEKL. With 0 bases removed from V and 13 bases from J, the gap between germline ends came to 10 bases. The CDR3 loop reads CASSQDFAAQFF. For the CDR3, the DNA is TGCGCCAGCAGCCAAGATTTCGCGGCACAGTTCTTC.

This clonotype has more than one count but fewer than ten. The gene calls are TRBV4-1 and TRBJ2-3; D uncertain. The CDR3 has 12 residues. Trimming pared 0 bases from V and 6 bases from J, leaving 4 bases between. Germline-derived CDR1 and CDR2 are MGHRA and YSYEKL. CDR3 nucleotides: TGCGCCAGCAGCCAAGAGTTCGATACGCAGTATTTT. Translating it yields CASSQEFDTQYF.

This clonotype was observed a handful of times. The chain combines TRBV7-2 with TRBJ2-5; the match to TRBD2 covers 9 bases. V lost 4 bases to trimming and J lost 5 bases; unmatched junction nucleotides: 20. This CDR3 has 19 residues. Germline V gene data show CDR1 as SGHTA and CDR2 as FQGNSA. CDR3 nucleotide sequence: TGTGCCAGCAGCTCCCCCACCGGGGGCAGCGGGGGGTCTGGGGAGACCCAGTACTTC. This codes for CASSSPTGGSGGSGETQYF. Variable domain in full (rest from reference TRBV7-2 and TRBJ2-5): GAGVSQSPSNKVTEKGKDVELRCDPISGHTALYWYRQSLGQGLEFLIYFQGNSAPDKSGLPSDRFSAERTGGSVSTLTIQRTQQEDSAVYLCASSSPTGGSGGSGETQYFGPGTRLLVL.

This sequence joins TRBV5-5 and TRBJ1-2; D not certain. Trimming removed 7 bases from V and 7 bases from J, with 14 bases in between. Germline-derived CDR1 and CDR2 are SGHKS and YYEKEE (reference sequence). The CDR3 is made up of 12 amino acids. The CDR3 region is CASATEGAGYTF. DNA of the CDR3: TGTGCCAGCGCGACCGAGGGCGCTGGCTACACCTTC.

The CDR3 DNA reads TGCAGCGTCTTACCTTCCGTGGGGGCCATGGAGACCCAGTACTTC. It yields the protein CSVLPSVGAMETQYF. The V and J genes are TRBV29-1 and TRBJ2-5; the D gene is possibly TRBD1 (6 bases). With 6 bases removed from V and 5 bases from J, the gap between germline ends came to 22 bases. The length of the CDR3 is 15 residues. CDR1 is SQVTM and CDR2 is ANQGSEA in the germline V gene.